The sequence of this TCR beta chain was determined in a study of regulatory T cells in long-lasting Graves disease. Described time point: newly diagnosed GD, antithyroid drugs for less than 3 months. PBMCs provided the RNA from which the TCR library was made. With iRepertoire HTBI primers and Arm-PCR of CDR3 regions, TCR beta libraries were built. TCRdb redid the calling of the multiplex PCR reads with MiXCR, one entry per CDR3 protein. The table has hundreds of thousands of distinct CDR3 sequences, about 13% seen once; the top ten hold roughly 10%. Germline CDR1 reads SNHLY; CDR2 reads FYNNEI. Trimming removed 4 bases at V and 16 bases at J, with 16 bases between. This CDR3 has 12 amino acids. Many counts were recorded for this clonotype. These same data were also listed under a study on T cells in Graves' hyperthyroidism and ophthalmopathy.

Sequencing was performed on peripheral blood mononuclear cells (PBMCs), taken at new diagnosis, from a patient treated with antithyroid drugs. This receptor was taken from a man between 25 and 39 years old with Graves disease. This chain uses TRBV2 with TRBJ1-4; no clear D gene. This CDR3 is CASSGIRPEPFF. The CDR3 bases are TGTGCCAGCAGTGGAATTCGACCAGAACCGTTTTTT.